A selection of T cell receptor beta chains follows, all from one sample in a study of vaccination and CD4 T cells after COVID-19. One entry per CDR3 protein results from TCRdb running MiXCR on the PCR reads. The repertoire consists of about 21,000 distinct CDR3 sequences, with about 51% occurring once and the leading ten covering 4% to 6%. Their antigen targets remain unknown. The sample taken for sequencing was CD4+ T cells from blood, cultured in vitro. These receptors all come from a human donor who had recovered from COVID-19. Both conserved end residues are part of each CDR3. A D gene is named only where the DNA matches it firmly. Part of the rows lack a size; the others show once, few, many or a class for expanded clones.

cdr3_aa cdr3_nt d_call v_call clone_size j_call
CASSQARGASRQETQYF TGTGCCAGCAGCCAAGCGCGGGGGGCCTCCCGCCAAGAGACCCAGTACTTC TRBD2 TRBV14 . TRBJ2-5
CASSSGFSGNTIYF TGTGCCAGCAGTTCAGGATTTTCTGGAAACACCATATATTTT . TRBV6-5 . TRBJ1-3
CAHGGVLGQPQHF TGTGCCCACGGTGGGGTACTAGGTCAGCCCCAGCATTTT . TRBV30 . TRBJ1-5
CASSLLSGVYEQYF TGTGCCAGCAGTTTACTTTCAGGCGTCTACGAGCAGTACTTC . TRBV28 . TRBJ2-7
CSARDPLRRRVNTEAFF TGCAGTGCTAGAGATCCCCTCCGACGGCGAGTGAACACTGAAGCTTTCTTT . TRBV20-1 . TRBJ1-1
CASSADRTNYGYTF TGTGCCAGCAGTGCGGACAGGACTAACTATGGCTACACCTTC TRBD1 TRBV6-2/TRBV6-3 . TRBJ1-2
CASRGRDGNEKLFF TGTGCCAGCAGGGGTAGGGACGGTAATGAAAAACTGTTTTTT . TRBV6-1 . TRBJ1-4
CASSEARGLKGYTF TGTGCCAGCAGTGAAGCAAGAGGGCTCAAGGGCTACACCTTC . TRBV25-1 few TRBJ1-2
CASSRRTGELFF TGTGCCAGCAGTAGGAGGACCGGGGAGCTGTTTTTT . TRBV9 . TRBJ2-2
CASSVQQGSGELFF TGTGCCAGCAGTGTTCAACAGGGGTCCGGGGAGCTGTTTTTT TRBD1 TRBV6-1 once TRBJ2-2
CSALRGYNSPLHF TGCAGTGCTTTGCGTGGCTATAATTCACCCCTCCACTTT . TRBV20-1 . TRBJ1-6
CSARDYGGDSQPQHF TGCAGTGCTAGAGATTACGGGGGTGATAGTCAGCCCCAGCATTTT . TRBV20-1 . TRBJ1-5
CASSREDRVGQETQYF TGTGCCAGCAGCCGAGAAGACAGGGTGGGTCAAGAGACCCAGTACTTC TRBD1 TRBV3-1 once TRBJ2-5
CSARVPEETQYF TGCAGTGCTAGAGTGCCGGAAGAGACCCAGTACTTC . TRBV20-1 few TRBJ2-5
CSARGGDTSYEQYF TGCAGTGCTAGAGGTGGGGACACATCCTACGAGCAGTACTTC . TRBV20-1 . TRBJ2-7
CSVEGTSPNYGYTF TGCAGCGTTGAAGGGACAAGCCCTAACTATGGCTACACCTTC . TRBV29-1 few TRBJ1-2
CASSPTRVGGNTIYF TGTGCCAGCAGCCCAACGAGGGTTGGAGGAAACACCATATATTTT . TRBV7-8 few TRBJ1-3
CASSTKDGYGYTF TGTGCCAGCTCAACAAAGGACGGGTATGGCTACACCTTC . TRBV18 . TRBJ1-2
CASSGPGLAGDRADTQYF TGTGCCAGCAGCGGGCCGGGACTAGCGGGGGACAGGGCAGATACGCAGTATTTT TRBD2 TRBV7-2 . TRBJ2-3
CASSEGTGGLNTEAFF TGTGCCAGCAGTGAAGGGACAGGGGGATTGAACACTGAAGCTTTCTTT TRBD1 TRBV2 . TRBJ1-1
CASRPGAGFYNEQFF TGTGCCAGCAGGCCCGGCGCAGGGTTTTACAATGAGCAGTTCTTC . TRBV10-3 . TRBJ2-1
CASTNQTSMYLCASTSGVAGYTF . . TRBV6-1 . TRBJ1-2
CSAEDRGSNQPQHF TGCAGTGCAGAGGACAGGGGGAGCAATCAGCCCCAGCATTTT TRBD1 TRBV20-1 few TRBJ1-5
CSVPQGEWGYGYTF TGCAGCGTCCCTCAAGGGGAATGGGGCTATGGCTACACCTTC . TRBV29-1 . TRBJ1-2
CATSRDAGQTYEQYF TGTGCCACCAGCAGAGATGCGGGACAGACCTACGAGCAGTACTTC . TRBV15 . TRBJ2-7
CASSPQPLRTSGRGDTQYF TGTGCCAGCAGCCCACAACCTCTAAGGACTAGCGGGAGGGGAGATACGCAGTATTTT TRBD2 TRBV7-7 few TRBJ2-3
CASSLGGRRGDTQYF TGTGCCAGCAGCTTGGGCGGGAGGCGCGGCGATACGCAGTATTTT TRBD2 TRBV7-2 . TRBJ2-3
CASSGTSLETQYF TGTGCCAGCAGTGGTACCTCCCTGGAGACCCAGTACTTC . TRBV6-1 . TRBJ2-5
CASSTHSTTSGTSVQYF TGTGCCAGCAGTACCCACTCGACGACTAGCGGGACATCAGTTCAGTACTTC TRBD2 TRBV7-8 . TRBJ2-5
CASSLLSGGWETQYF TGTGCCAGCAGCTTATTGTCAGGGGGCTGGGAGACCCAGTACTTC TRBD1 TRBV7-6 . TRBJ2-5
CGLGGQETQYF TGCGGCCTGGGGGGACAAGAGACCCAGTACTTC . TRBV20-1 . TRBJ2-5
CASGHPGTSGRAGADTQYF TGTGCCAGCGGCCACCCTGGGACTAGCGGGAGGGCCGGCGCAGATACGCAGTATTTT TRBD2 TRBV9 . TRBJ2-3
CASSRTGGGMNTEAFF TGTGCCAGTAGTCGGACAGGGGGCGGCATGAACACTGAAGCTTTCTTT TRBD1 TRBV19 . TRBJ1-1
CATSDLLADTGELFF TGTGCCACCAGTGATTTACTAGCGGACACCGGGGAGCTGTTTTTT TRBD2 TRBV24-1 few TRBJ2-2
CASSVREGQYNEQFF TGTGCCAGCAGTGTTCGGGAGGGCCAGTACAATGAGCAGTTCTTC TRBD2 TRBV6-1 few TRBJ2-1
CASSPGSNYGYTF TGTGCCAGCAGTCCCGGTTCGAACTATGGCTACACCTTC . TRBV27 . TRBJ1-2
CASSGAGGGGSETQYF TGTGCCAGCAGCGGCGCGGGAGGCGGGGGCAGCGAGACCCAGTACTTC TRBD2 TRBV11-2 few TRBJ2-5
CGARDPPRETQYF TGCGGTGCTAGAGATCCTCCCAGGGAGACCCAGTACTTC . TRBV20-1 . TRBJ2-5
CASSFRDRGKQYF TGTGCCAGCAGTTTCAGAGACAGGGGAAAGCAGTACTTC TRBD1 TRBV28 . TRBJ2-7
CAWSGGTNYEQYF TGTGCCTGGAGTGGGGGGACAAACTACGAGCAGTACTTC . TRBV30 few TRBJ2-7
CASSLFPGGSGDEQFF TGTGCCAGCAGCTTATTTCCGGGCGGGAGTGGGGATGAGCAGTTCTTC TRBD2 TRBV7-2 . TRBJ2-1
CAIGSGSDEKLFF TGTGCCATCGGCTCCGGGAGCGATGAAAAACTGTTTTTT . TRBV10-3 . TRBJ1-4
CASSNQQGGNYGYTF TGTGCCAGCAGTAATCAACAGGGGGGAAACTATGGCTACACCTTC TRBD1 TRBV6-1 few TRBJ1-2
CASRLAGEGGEQYF TGTGCCAGCCGTTTGGCAGGGGAGGGGGGGGAGCAGTACTTC . TRBV6-5 . TRBJ2-7
CSALPSGLAARVTGELFF TGCAGTGCTCTACCCTCCGGACTAGCGGCCCGTGTCACCGGGGAGCTGTTTTTT TRBD2 TRBV20-1 . TRBJ2-2
CASKDSRNEQYF TGTGCCAGCAAGGACAGTCGGAACGAGCAGTACTTC . TRBV6-1 . TRBJ2-7
CASSSTPGTGKDEQYF TGTGCCAGCAGTTCGACCCCCGGGACAGGGAAGGACGAGCAGTACTTC TRBD1 TRBV27 few TRBJ2-7
CASSPARGRGHTEAFF TGTGCCAGCAGCCCCGCCCGGGGAAGGGGTCACACTGAAGCTTTCTTT . TRBV6-1 . TRBJ1-1
CASSQWGQGSGNTIYF TGTGCCAGCAGCCAGTGGGGACAGGGAAGTGGAAACACCATATATTTT TRBD1 TRBV14 . TRBJ1-3
CATSRETKGGDEKLFF TGTGCCACCAGCAGGGAGACGAAGGGCGGGGATGAAAAACTGTTTTTT . TRBV15 few TRBJ1-4
CASSISIDQPQHF TGTGCCAGTAGTATTTCCATCGATCAGCCCCAGCATTTT . TRBV19 . TRBJ1-5
CSVRDRSNYGYTF TGCAGTGTCCGGGACAGGTCAAACTATGGCTACACCTTC TRBD1 TRBV20-1 . TRBJ1-2
CSAKAAAPLGYTF TGCAGTGCTAAGGCGGCAGCACCCCTGGGCTACACCTTC . TRBV20-1 few TRBJ1-2
CASSLWAGVMNTEAFF TGCGCCAGCAGCTTATGGGCAGGGGTAATGAACACTGAAGCTTTCTTT . TRBV5-1 . TRBJ1-1
CASSPGRGSGELFF TGTGCCAGCAGCCCGGGGCGGGGGTCCGGGGAGCTGTTTTTT TRBD2 TRBV7-3 . TRBJ2-2
CASKGTGDGNYGYTF TGTGCCAGTAAGGGGACAGGGGACGGTAACTATGGCTACACCTTC TRBD1 TRBV19 few TRBJ1-2
CASSRGSGTNEKLFF TGTGCCAGCAGCAGGGGTTCAGGAACTAATGAAAAACTGTTTTTT . TRBV27 . TRBJ1-4
CASSLVGGSNTEAFF TGTGCCAGCAGCTTAGTGGGCGGCTCGAACACTGAAGCTTTCTTT . TRBV7-2 . TRBJ1-1
CAWSVRGPGKPQHF TGTGCCTGGAGTGTCCGCGGACCCGGGAAGCCCCAGCATTTT . TRBV30 . TRBJ1-5